Below, 24 T cell receptor beta chains from the same sample are listed, as sequenced in a study of blood T cell repertoires in COVID-19. Sequencing was performed with immunoSEQ multiplex PCR; in TCRdb, only in-frame clones are kept and a portion is missing. The sample contains about 480,000 clones, around 87% of which appear only once. The sample comprised PBMCs or T cells enriched from blood (not recorded which). Receptors originate from a middle-aged woman who had recovered from COVID-19.

The genes are TRBV3-1 (or the pseudogene TRBV3-2) and TRBJ2-5, with D perhaps matching TRBD2 (5 bases). The germline CDR1 and CDR2 sequences are LGHDT and YNNKEL (reference sequence). V was pared by 4 bases and J by 4 bases, with 10 bases between. The CDR3 loop spans 13 amino acids. The CDR3 sequence is CASSPTRPETQYF. The CDR3 DNA follows: TGTGCCAGCAGCCCAACTAGACCAGAGACCCAGTACTTC.

This sequence joins TRBV4-2 and TRBJ2-5; TRBD2 matches at 7 bases. Germline V gives CDR1 LGHNA, CDR2 YNFKEQ. The CDR3 has 15 residues. Germline trimming cut 3 bases from V and 2 bases from J; bases unmatched to any gene: 6. The CDR3 region has the DNA TGTGCCAGCAGCCAGGGACCTAGCGGTCAAGAGACCCAGTACTTC. Translated: CASSQGPSGQETQYF.

The V call is TRBV9, the J call TRBJ2-7, with a possible D match to TRBD2 (6 bases). V was pared by 0 bases and J by 0 bases, with 10 bases between. In germline, CDR1 is SGDLS, CDR2 YYNGEE. The CDR3 contains 15 residues. The CDR3 spells CASSVGGGNSYEQYF. The CDR3 nucleotides read TGTGCCAGCAGCGTAGGGGGCGGGAACTCCTACGAGCAGTACTTC. Combining the CDR3 with reference TRBV9 and TRBJ2-7 gives the whole variable domain DSGVTQTPKHLITATGQRVTLRCSPRSGDLSVYWYQQSLDQGLQFLIQYYNGEERAKGNILERFSAQQFPDLHSELNLSSLELGDSALYFCASSVGGGNSYEQYFGPGTRLTVT.

CDR3 amino acids: CSVRDRVNTEAFF. CDR3 DNA sequence: TGCAGCGTGAGGGACAGAGTGAACACTGAAGCTTTCTTT. The chain links TRBV29-1 to TRBJ1-1; 7 bases line up with TRBD1. CDR1 and CDR2 from the germline V gene are SQVTM and ANQGSEA. The J segment lost 0 bases and the V segment lost 6 bases, leaving 4 bases of the junction unmatched. CDR3 length: 13 residues.

This chain joins TRBV5-1 and TRBJ2-3, with a tentative D call TRBD2 (5 bases). CDR1 is SGHRS, CDR2 YFSETQ, per germline. There are 13 residues in the CDR3. Trimming took off 4 bases at V and 2 bases at J, with 8 bases between the two ends. The CDR3 loop reads CASSIGNTDTQYF. CDR3 bases: TGCGCCAGCAGCATCGGGAACACAGATACGCAGTATTTT.

The chain has TRBV10-3 and TRBJ1-1, with D possibly being TRBD1 (6 bases). V was pared by 5 bases and J by 0 bases, with 10 bases between. The CDR3 has 14 residues. In germline, CDR1 is ENHRY, CDR2 SYGVKD. This chain's CDR3 is CAISQTGMNTEAFF. The CDR3 nucleotides are TGTGCCATCAGTCAGACAGGCATGAACACTGAAGCTTTCTTT.

The chain combines TRBV18 with TRBJ1-5; D perhaps matches TRBD1 (6 bases). The CDR3 extends over 15 amino acids. CDR1 KGHSH and CDR2 LQKENI come from the germline V gene. V was clipped by 3 bases and J by 5 bases, with 14 bases between them. The DNA of the CDR3 is TGTGCCAGCTCACCTTCGGGGGGCGCCTATCAGCCCCAGCATTTT. It codes for CASSPSGGAYQPQHF.

The rearrangement links TRBV2 to TRBJ2-2; TRBD2 is a possible D gene (7 bases). Germline V gene lookup returns CDR1 SNHLY and CDR2 FYNNEI. Trimming took off 3 bases at V and 4 bases at J, with 12 bases between the two ends. The CDR3 loop spans 15 amino acids. In DNA, the CDR3 is TGTGCCAGCAGTGAGGGGGGGCTACTCACCGGGGAGCTGTTTTTT. Translating it yields CASSEGGLLTGELFF.

This chain uses TRBV5-1 with TRBJ2-5; D ambiguous. Germline lookup yields CDR1 SGHRS and CDR2 YFSETQ. The CDR3 sequence is 12 residues long. The V end was cut by 4 bases, the J end by 2 bases, with 6 bases between. The CDR3 DNA follows: TGCGCCAGCAGCGAACTTCAAGAGACCCAGTACTTC. Protein sequence: CASSELQETQYF.

The genes are TRBV28 and TRBJ1-5; a weak D match, TRBD1 (6 bases). The CDR3 runs to 17 residues. V was clipped by 2 bases and J by 3 bases, with 17 bases between them. CDR1 is MDHEN, CDR2 SYDVKM, per germline. In nucleotides, the CDR3 is TGTGCCAGCAGTTTAAGCGGGGGGCCGGTCCTCAATCAGCCCCAGCATTTT. Translating it yields CASSLSGGPVLNQPQHF.

V is TRBV3-1 (or the pseudogene TRBV3-2) and J is TRBJ1-2; no clear D. Per the germline V gene, CDR1 is LGHDT and CDR2 is YNNKEL (reference sequence). Trimming removed 0 bases from V and 4 bases from J, with 15 bases in between. CDR3 length: 16 amino acids. The CDR3 DNA sequence: TGTGCCAGCAGCCAAGAAGCGGGCCTCTCACTCTATGGCTACACCTTC. The encoded protein is CASSQEAGLSLYGYTF.

CDR3 coding DNA: TGTGCCAGCAGCGTAAAAACAGGGGCGACTGGTGGCTACACCTTC. It yields the protein CASSVKTGATGGYTF. This chain links TRBV9 with TRBJ1-2, with 7 bases aligning to TRBD1. CDR1 is SGDLS and CDR2 is YYNGEE in the germline V gene. The ends lost 1 base at V and 7 bases at J; junction bases unmatched: 10. This CDR3 is 15 amino acids long.

The chain links TRBV7-2 to TRBJ2-2, with 8 bases that match TRBD1. Germline values: CDR1 SGHTA, CDR2 FQGNSA. The CDR3 is 15 amino acids. The V segment lost 4 bases and the J segment 7 bases; nucleotides outside the gene matches: 8. CDR3 amino acids: CASSSSRGRGGELFF. The CDR3 bases are TGTGCCAGCAGCTCAAGCAGGGGGCGCGGCGGGGAGCTGTTTTTT.

The chain recombines TRBV5-6 with TRBJ2-7, with 8 bases lining up with TRBD1. Germline trimming cut 4 bases from V and 4 bases from J; bases unmatched to any gene: 10. Per the germline V gene, CDR1 is SGHDT and CDR2 is YYEEEE. The CDR3 is 15 amino acids. CDR3: CASSPRGRALYEQYF. Here the CDR3 DNA reads TGTGCCAGCAGCCCCAGGGGGCGGGCACTGTACGAGCAGTACTTC.

The chain employs TRBV6-1 and TRBJ1-1; D gene ambiguous. CDR3 length equals 14 residues. CDR1 is MNHNS and CDR2 is SASEGT in the germline V gene. The V gene lost 3 bases and the J gene lost 1 base, with 9 bases spanning the gap. The CDR3 DNA reads TGTGCCAGCAGTGAGACAAGGTGGAACACTGAAGCTTTCTTT. Its protein product is CASSETRWNTEAFF.

The chain combines TRBV9 with TRBJ2-1; 7 bases map to TRBD2. The CDR3 runs to 16 residues. Unmatched junction bases numbered 6, after V lost 0 bases and J lost 3 bases. CDR1 and CDR2 from the germline V gene are SGDLS and YYNGEE. The chain's CDR3 is CASSVGSSGYYNEQFF. CDR3 DNA sequence: TGTGCCAGCAGCGTAGGTTCTAGCGGATACTACAATGAGCAGTTCTTC.

The chain employs TRBV7-2 and TRBJ1-5; D gene ambiguous. In germline, CDR1 is SGHTA, CDR2 FQGNSA. V lost 0 bases and J 6 bases, leaving 12 bases between the germline ends. The CDR3 sequence is 15 residues long. CDR3 amino acids: CASSLASSMVQPQHF. In nucleotides, the CDR3 is TGTGCCAGCAGCTTAGCGTCCAGTATGGTTCAGCCCCAGCATTTT.

The chain employs TRBV4-3 and TRBJ2-5; D may be TRBD1 (6 bases). The CDR3 loop spans 15 amino acids. V shed 1 base and J shed 2 bases, with 11 bases lying between them. Germline CDR1 is LGHNA and CDR2 is YSLEER. CDR3 DNA sequence: TGCGCCAGCAGCCAAGGCAGGGGTGGGCAAGAGACCCAGTACTTC. Translated, it gives CASSQGRGGQETQYF.

This clone has just one count. The chain employs TRBV12-3 or TRBV12-4 and TRBJ2-7, with D unresolved. Trimming took off 4 bases at V and 2 bases at J, with 9 bases between the two ends. The CDR3 has 13 residues. CDR3 coding DNA: TGTGCCAGCAGTTCCTACGGAGCCTACGAGCAGTACTTC. Translation gives CASSSYGAYEQYF.

This chain uses TRBV6-2 or TRBV6-3 with TRBJ2-7; 7 nucleotides agree with TRBD1. V lost 3 bases to trimming and J lost 0 bases; unmatched junction nucleotides: 5. Per the germline V gene, CDR1 is MNHEY and CDR2 is SVGEGT. The CDR3 is 15 residues long. The CDR3 coding sequence is TGTGCCAGCAGTTATGAGCAGGGGGTCTCCTACGAGCAGTACTTC. This gives the protein CASSYEQGVSYEQYF.

The chain combines TRBV5-1 with TRBJ1-4, with TRBD1 identical over 8 bases. V gave up 4 bases and J gave up 0 bases; unmatched junction bases: 2. From germline, CDR1 is SGHRS and CDR2 YFSETQ. The CDR3 has 15 residues. CDR3 amino acids: CASSTGGATNEKLFF. The CDR3 DNA reads as TGCGCCAGCAGCACAGGGGGAGCAACTAATGAAAAACTGTTTTTT.

The chain links TRBV4-1 to TRBJ1-2; no clear D. Germline V CDR1 and CDR2: MGHRA, YSYEKL. V dropped 2 bases and J dropped 5 bases, with 15 bases sitting between them. The CDR3 spans 15 residues. The chain's CDR3 is CASSQISLAVYGYTF. The CDR3, as DNA: TGCGCCAGCAGCCAAATAAGTCTGGCAGTATATGGCTACACCTTC.

The chain joins TRBV10-2 to TRBJ1-4; 7 nucleotides line up with TRBD1. The V segment lost 6 bases and the J segment 8 bases; nucleotides outside the gene matches: 6. CDR1 is WSHSY, CDR2 SAAADI, per germline. The CDR3 is made up of 13 amino acids. The CDR3 spells CASSSTGREKLFF. CDR3 DNA: TGCGCCAGCAGCTCGACAGGGAGGGAAAAACTGTTTTTT.

J is TRBJ1-2 and V is TRBV14, with D tentatively TRBD1 (6 bases). This CDR3 is 14 amino acids long. Germline V lookup: CDR1 SGHDN, CDR2 FVKESK. V was pared by 1 base and J by 8 bases, with 14 bases between. CDR3 in amino acids: CASSQVQGGMGYTF. As DNA, the CDR3 is TGTGCCAGCAGCCAAGTACAGGGTGGTATGGGCTACACCTTC.